Many counts were recorded for the clone carrying this T cell receptor beta chain. The antigen is undetermined. The record originates from a study of T cells after yellow fever vaccination. Study results and caveats: Within FACS-sorted repertoires, abundant clonotypes contaminating from the bulk population could be present.

Germline V CDR1 and CDR2: SGHNT, YYREEE (reference sequence). The CDR3 is 13 residues long. V shed 3 bases and J 4 bases; nucleotides not matched to a gene: 3. TCRdb called the 5' RACE reads again in MiXCR, with one record for every CDR3 protein. The sample carries hundreds of thousands of distinct CDR3 sequences, over 9% recorded once. This chain joins TRBV5-4 and TRBJ2-7, with TRBD1 matching over 8 bases. Sequencing used PBMCs, obtained on the day of the yellow fever booster vaccination. This receptor was identified in a man aged 25 to 45 who received the YFV17D yellow fever vaccine. Here the CDR3 reads CASSWDRQYEQYF. The CDR3 nucleotides read TGTGCCAGCAGCTGGGACAGGCAATACGAGCAGTACTTC.